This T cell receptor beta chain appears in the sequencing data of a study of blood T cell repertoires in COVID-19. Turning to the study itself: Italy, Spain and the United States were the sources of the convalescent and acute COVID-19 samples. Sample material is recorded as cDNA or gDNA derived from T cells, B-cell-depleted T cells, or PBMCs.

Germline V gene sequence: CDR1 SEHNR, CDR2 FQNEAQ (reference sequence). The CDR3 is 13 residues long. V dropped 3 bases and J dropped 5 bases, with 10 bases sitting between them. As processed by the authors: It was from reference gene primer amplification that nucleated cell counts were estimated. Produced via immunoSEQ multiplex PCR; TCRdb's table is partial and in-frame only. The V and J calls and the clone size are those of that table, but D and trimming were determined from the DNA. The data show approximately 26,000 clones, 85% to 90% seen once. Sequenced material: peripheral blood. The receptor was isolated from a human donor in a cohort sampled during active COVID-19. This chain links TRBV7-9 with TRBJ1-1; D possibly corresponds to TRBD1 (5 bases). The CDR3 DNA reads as TGTGCCAGCAGCTTTCAGGGTCGGACTGAAGCTTTCTTT. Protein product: CASSFQGRTEAFF.